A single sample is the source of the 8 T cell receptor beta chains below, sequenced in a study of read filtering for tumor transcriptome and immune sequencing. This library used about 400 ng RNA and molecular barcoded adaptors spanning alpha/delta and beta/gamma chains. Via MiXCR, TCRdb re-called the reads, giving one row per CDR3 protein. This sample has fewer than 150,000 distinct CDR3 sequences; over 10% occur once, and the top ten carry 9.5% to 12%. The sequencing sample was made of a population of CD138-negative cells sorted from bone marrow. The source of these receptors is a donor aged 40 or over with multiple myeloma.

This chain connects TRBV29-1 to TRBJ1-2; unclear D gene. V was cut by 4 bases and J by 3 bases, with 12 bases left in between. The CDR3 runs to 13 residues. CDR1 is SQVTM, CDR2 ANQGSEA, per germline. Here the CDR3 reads CSVVAGVDYGYTF. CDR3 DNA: TGCAGCGTTGTTGCCGGGGTTGACTATGGCTACACCTTC.

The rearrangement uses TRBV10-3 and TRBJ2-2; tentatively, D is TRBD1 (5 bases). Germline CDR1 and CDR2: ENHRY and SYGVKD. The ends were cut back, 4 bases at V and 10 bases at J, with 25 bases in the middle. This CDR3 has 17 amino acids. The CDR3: CAISAQPLTVPSLELFF. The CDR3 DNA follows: TGTGCCATCAGTGCTCAACCCCTGACAGTCCCCAGCTTGGAGCTGTTTTTT.

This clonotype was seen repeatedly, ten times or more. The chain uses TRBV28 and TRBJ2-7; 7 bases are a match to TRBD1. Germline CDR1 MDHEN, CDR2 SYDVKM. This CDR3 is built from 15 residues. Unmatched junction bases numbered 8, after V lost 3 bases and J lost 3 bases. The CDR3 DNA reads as TGTGCCAGCAGTTTTGGGACAGTGGGGATCTACGAGCAGTACTTC. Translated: CASSFGTVGIYEQYF.

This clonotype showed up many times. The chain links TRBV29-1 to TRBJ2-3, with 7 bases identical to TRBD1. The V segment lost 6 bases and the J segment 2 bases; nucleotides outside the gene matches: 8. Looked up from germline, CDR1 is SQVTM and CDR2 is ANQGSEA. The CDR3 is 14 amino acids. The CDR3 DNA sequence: TGCAGCGTCGAGACAGGGTCTGTCACAGATACGCAGTATTTT. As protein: CSVETGSVTDTQYF.

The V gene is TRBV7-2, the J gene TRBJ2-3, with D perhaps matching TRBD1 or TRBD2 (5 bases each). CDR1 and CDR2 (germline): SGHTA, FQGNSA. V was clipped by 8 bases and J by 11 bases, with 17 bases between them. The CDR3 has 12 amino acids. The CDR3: CASGGRTSEQYF. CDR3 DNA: TGTGCCAGCGGGGGTAGGACTTCTGAGCAGTATTTT.

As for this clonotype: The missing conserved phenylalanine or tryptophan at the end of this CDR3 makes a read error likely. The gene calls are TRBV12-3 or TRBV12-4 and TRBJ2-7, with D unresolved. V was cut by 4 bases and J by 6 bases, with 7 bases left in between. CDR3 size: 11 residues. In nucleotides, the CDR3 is TGTGCCAGCAGTTCTACCTGCGAGCAGTACCTC. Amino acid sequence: CASSSTCEQYL.

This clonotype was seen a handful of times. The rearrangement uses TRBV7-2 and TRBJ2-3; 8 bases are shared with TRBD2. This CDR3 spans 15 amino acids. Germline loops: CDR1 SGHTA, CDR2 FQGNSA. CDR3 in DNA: TGTGCTGAAAAAGGAGAGCGGGGGACCACAGATACGCAGTATTTT. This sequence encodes CAEKGERGTTDTQYF.

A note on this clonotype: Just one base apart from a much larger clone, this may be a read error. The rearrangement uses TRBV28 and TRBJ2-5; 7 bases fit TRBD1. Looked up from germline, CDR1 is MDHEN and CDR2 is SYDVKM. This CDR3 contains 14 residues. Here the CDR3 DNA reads TGTGCCAGCAGGGCGACAGGGCTCCAAGAGGCCCAGTACTTC. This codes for CASRATGLQEAQYF.